This TCR beta chain was documented in a study of T cell changes during pregnancy in multiple sclerosis. Some clones are missing from TCRdb's copy, which holds only in-frame ones; the method was immunoSEQ multiplex PCR. Of about 14,000 clones detected, around 83% appear once; the ten largest clones hold 15% to 20%. The CDR3 runs 15 residues. Deletions cut 0 bases from V and 7 bases from J, with 13 bases between. Germline assignment: CDR1 LNHNV and CDR2 YYDKDF (reference sequence). The TCR sequence derives from a female donor in good health, enrolled as a control in a pregnancy study. The source was CD8+ T cells from peripheral blood mononuclear cells, collected after pregnancy. V and J are TRBV15 and TRBJ1-3; D is ambiguous. The CDR3 nucleotides are TGTGCCACCAGCAGAGATCGCCACGAGGGTAACACCATATATTTT. It translates to CATSRDRHEGNTIYF.